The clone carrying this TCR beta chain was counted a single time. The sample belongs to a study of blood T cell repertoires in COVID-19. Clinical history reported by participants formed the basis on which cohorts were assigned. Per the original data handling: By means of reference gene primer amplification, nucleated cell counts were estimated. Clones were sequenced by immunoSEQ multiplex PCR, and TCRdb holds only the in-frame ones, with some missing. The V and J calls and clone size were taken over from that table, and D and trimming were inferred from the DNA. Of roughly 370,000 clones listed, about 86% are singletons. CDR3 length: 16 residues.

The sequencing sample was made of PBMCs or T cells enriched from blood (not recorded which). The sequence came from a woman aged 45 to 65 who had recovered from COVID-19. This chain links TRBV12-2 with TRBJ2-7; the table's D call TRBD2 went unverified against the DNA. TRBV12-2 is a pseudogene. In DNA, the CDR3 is TGTGCAAGTCGCCGGGACGGTAGCGGGGGGGCGTACGAGCAGTACTTC. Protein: CASRRDGSGGAYEQYF.